This TCR beta chain was sequenced during a study of blood T cell repertoires in COVID-19. On the study more broadly: Samples representing acute and convalescent COVID-19 were sourced from the United States, Italy and Spain. The cDNA or gDNA used as material had been derived from T cells, B-cell-depleted T cells, or PBMCs.

Measured with immunoSEQ multiplex PCR; TCRdb has only the in-frame clones, and not every one. The sample yields a few hundred thousand clones, approximately 88% seen once. CDR3 length equals 14 residues. The germline CDR1 and CDR2 sequences are PRHDT and FYEKMQ (reference sequence). Adults between about 18 and 95 years of age took part from approximately 24 US areas. For recovered donors of Cohort 3, there were two negative PCRs, clearance, or symptom resolution. Points on this clone: A junction end diverges from the germline sequence, so it may reflect a read error.

The V and J genes are TRBV13 and TRBJ1-4; no clear D. The sequence was obtained from a woman aged 18-35 years who had recovered from COVID-19. The sequenced sample consisted of PBMCs or T cells enriched from blood (not recorded which). CDR3 bases: TGTGCCAGCAGCCACTCGGGTGAGGCCGAAAAGCTGTTTTTT. Translated, it gives CASSHSGEAEKLFF.